The clone carrying this T cell receptor beta chain was observed many times. Trimming removed 3 bases from V and 4 bases from J, with 12 bases in between. The CDR3 has 14 residues. Germline CDR1 is SEHNR and CDR2 is FQNEAQ (reference sequence). The sample comes from a study of human T cells and chemical hapten exposure. Study background: Throughout the approximately 25-week study, diphenylcyclopropenone was applied weekly to the patients' scalps.

TCRdb re-called the RACE reads through MiXCR, storing one row per CDR3 protein. Here the sample spans approximately 77,000 distinct CDR3 sequences, 13% to 15% being singletons. Time point specified: pre-sensitization, week 0. Treatment reported: therapeutic diphenylcyclopropenone sensitization with weekly scalp DPC. Someone pulled total RNA out of unfractionated whole blood. The source material was whole blood, sampled in connection with sensitization to the hapten diphenylcyclopropenone (DPC). The V and J genes are TRBV7-9 and TRBJ1-1, with D perhaps matching TRBD1 (5 bases). This receptor was taken from a woman between 45 and 60 years old with alopecia areata. Some clones in this sample may be carry-over from other donors' samples. CDR3 sequence (DNA): TGTGCCAGCAGCTTCGGGGCGGCGAGCACTGAAGCTTTCTTT. Translated: CASSFGAASTEAFF. Full variable domain (outside the CDR3, taken from reference TRBV7-9 and TRBJ1-1): DTGVSQNPRHKITKRGQNVTFRCDPISEHNRLYWYRQTLGQGPEFLTYFQNEAQLEKSRLLSDRFSAERPKGSFSTLEIQRTEQGDSAMYLCASSFGAASTEAFFGQGTRLTVV.